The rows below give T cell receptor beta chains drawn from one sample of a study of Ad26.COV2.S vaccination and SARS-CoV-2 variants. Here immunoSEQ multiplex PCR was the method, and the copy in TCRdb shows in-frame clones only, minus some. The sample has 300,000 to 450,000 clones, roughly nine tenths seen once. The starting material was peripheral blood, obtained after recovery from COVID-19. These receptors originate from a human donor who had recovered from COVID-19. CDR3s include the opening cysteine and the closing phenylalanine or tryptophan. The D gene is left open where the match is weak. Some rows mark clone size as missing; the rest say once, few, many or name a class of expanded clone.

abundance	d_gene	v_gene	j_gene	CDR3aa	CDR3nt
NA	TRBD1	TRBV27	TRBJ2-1	CASSRTPGQGVNEQFF	TGTGCCAGCAGTAGGACTCCGGGACAGGGCGTTAATGAGCAGTTCTTC
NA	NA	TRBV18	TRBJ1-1	CASSLRTGTNTEAFF	TGTGCCAGCTCCCTCCGGACGGGGACGAACACTGAAGCTTTCTTT
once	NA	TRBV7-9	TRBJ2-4	CASSLTVAKNIQYF	TGTGCCAGCAGCTTGACTGTAGCCAAAAACATTCAGTACTTC
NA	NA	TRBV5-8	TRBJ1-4	CASSSRHPPGEKLFF	TGTGCCAGCAGCTCCAGACACCCCCCGGGTGAAAAACTGTTTTTT
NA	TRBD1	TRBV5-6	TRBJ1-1	CASSSGTGKGTEAFF	TGTGCCAGCAGCTCCGGGACAGGGAAGGGCACTGAAGCTTTCTTT
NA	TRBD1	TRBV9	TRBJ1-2	CASSSGQGNYGYTF	TGTGCCAGCAGCTCGGGACAGGGGAACTATGGCTACACCTTC
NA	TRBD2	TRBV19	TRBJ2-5	CASRDSGGAGETQYF	TGTGCCAGTAGAGATAGCGGGGGGGCCGGGGAGACCCAGTACTTC
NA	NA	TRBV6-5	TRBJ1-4	CASRRGANEKLFF	TGTGCCAGCCGGCGGGGCGCTAATGAAAAACTGTTTTTT
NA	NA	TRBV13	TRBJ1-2	CASTSTSDSTYYGYTF	TGTGCCAGCACCTCCACATCCGACAGTACCTACTATGGCTACACCTTC
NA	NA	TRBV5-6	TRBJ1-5	CASSPQKGNQPQHF	TGTGCCAGCAGCCCTCAAAAGGGCAATCAGCCCCAGCATTTT
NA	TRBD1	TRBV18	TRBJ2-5	CASSRNSGTGGETQYF	TGTGCCAGCTCCCGAAATTCCGGGACAGGGGGAGAGACCCAGTACTTC
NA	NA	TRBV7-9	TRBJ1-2	CASSRTGVNYGYTF	TGTGCCAGCAGCCGTACAGGAGTGAACTATGGCTACACCTTC
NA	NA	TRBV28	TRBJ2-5	CASSSPTVQETQYF	TGTGCCAGCAGTTCCCCGACAGTCCAAGAGACCCAGTACTTC
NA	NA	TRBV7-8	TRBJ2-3	CASSLRGGDTDTQYF	TGTGCCAGCAGCTTACGAGGGGGAGACACAGATACGCAGTATTTT
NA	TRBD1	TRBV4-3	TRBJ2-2	CASSHDGTANTGELFF	TGCGCCAGCAGCCACGACGGGACAGCGAACACCGGGGAGCTGTTTTTT
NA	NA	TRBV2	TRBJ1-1	CASSVLPLDGAYTEAFF	TGTGCCAGCAGTGTCTTACCTTTGGACGGGGCGTACACTGAAGCTTTCTTT
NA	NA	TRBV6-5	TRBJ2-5	CASSYVGGPDETQYF	TGTGCCAGCAGTTACGTGGGGGGGCCCGACGAGACCCAGTACTTC
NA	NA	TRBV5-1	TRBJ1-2	CASSRTGLTEGNYGYTF	TGCGCCAGCAGCCGTACAGGACTCACCGAGGGGAACTATGGCTACACCTTC
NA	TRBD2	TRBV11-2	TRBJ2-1	CASSLSIPGGYNEQFF	TGTGCCAGCAGCTTATCTATCCCGGGGGGCTACAATGAGCAGTTCTTC
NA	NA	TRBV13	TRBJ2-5	CASSLGMPGETQYF	TGTGCCAGCAGCCTAGGGATGCCCGGGGAGACCCAGTACTTC
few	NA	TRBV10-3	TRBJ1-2	CAISDPEGYLNYGYTF	TGTGCCATCAGTGATCCCGAGGGCTACTTGAACTATGGCTACACCTTC
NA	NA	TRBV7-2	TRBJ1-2	CASSLDRSFRGYTF	TGTGCCAGCAGCTTAGACAGGAGTTTTAGGGGCTACACCTTC
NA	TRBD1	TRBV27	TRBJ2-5	CASRRQGWRGQETQYF	TGTGCCAGCAGGAGACAGGGTTGGAGAGGGCAAGAGACCCAGTACTTC
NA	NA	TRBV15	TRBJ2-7	CATSRDLGPREQYF	TGTGCCACCAGCAGAGATCTTGGACCGCGGGAGCAGTACTTC
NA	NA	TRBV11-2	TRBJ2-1	CASSLSVSGGRSYNEQFF	TGTGCCAGCAGCTTAAGCGTCTCGGGGGGCCGCTCCTACAATGAGCAGTTCTTC
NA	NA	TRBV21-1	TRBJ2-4	CASSKARGGAGDIQYF	TGTGCCAGCAGCAAAGCGAGGGGGGGGGCTGGGGACATTCAGTACTTC
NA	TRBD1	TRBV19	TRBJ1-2	CASNDRDRGGYTF	TGTGCCAGTAACGACCGGGACAGGGGCGGCTACACCTTC
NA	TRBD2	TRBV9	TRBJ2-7	CASSAGGGSSYEQYF	TGTGCCAGCAGCGCCGGCGGGGGGTCCTCCTACGAGCAGTACTTC
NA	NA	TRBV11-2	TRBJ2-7	CASSRRTLRTYEQYF	TGTGCCAGCAGCCGCAGGACCCTTAGAACCTACGAGCAGTACTTC
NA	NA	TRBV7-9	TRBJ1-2	CASSLEVGTSGYTF	TGTGCCAGCAGCTTAGAGGTGGGGACAAGTGGCTACACCTTC
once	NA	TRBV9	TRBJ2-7	CASSLELGEQYF	TGTGCCAGCAGCCTAGAGCTTGGCGAGCAGTACTTC
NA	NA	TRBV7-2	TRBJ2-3	CASSSSRSGVPSTDTQYF	TGTGCCAGCAGCTCTAGTCGCTCAGGGGTCCCTAGCACAGATACGCAGTATTTT
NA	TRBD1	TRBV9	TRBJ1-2	CASSVNRQGDSNYGYTF	TGTGCCAGCAGCGTAAACAGACAGGGCGATTCTAACTATGGCTACACCTTC
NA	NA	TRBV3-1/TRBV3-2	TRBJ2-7	CASSQVAGSRGEQYF	TGTGCCAGCAGCCAAGTAGCGGGGTCCAGGGGGGAGCAGTACTTC
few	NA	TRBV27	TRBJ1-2	CASSLSLTGSLSGYTF	TGTGCCAGCAGTTTATCCTTAACAGGGAGTTTAAGTGGCTACACCTTC
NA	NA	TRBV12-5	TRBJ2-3	CASPHPPIRAGERTRTDTQYF	TGTGCTAGTCCTCACCCCCCCATTCGGGCAGGGGAGAGGACTCGGACAGATACGCAGTATTTT
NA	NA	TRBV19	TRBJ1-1	CASSIGSAHNTEAFF	TGTGCCAGTAGTATAGGATCGGCTCATAACACTGAAGCTTTCTTT
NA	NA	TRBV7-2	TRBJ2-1	CASSFQGYSYNEQFF	TGTGCCAGCAGCTTTCAGGGATACTCCTACAATGAGCAGTTCTTC
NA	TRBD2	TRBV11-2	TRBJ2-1	CASSWGLAGGLGEQFF	TGTGCCAGCAGCTGGGGACTAGCGGGGGGCCTAGGTGAGCAGTTCTTC
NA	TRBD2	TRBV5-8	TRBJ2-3	CASSLGLAGYTDTQYF	TGTGCCAGCAGCTTGGGACTAGCGGGGTACACAGATACGCAGTATTTT
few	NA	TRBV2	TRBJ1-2	CASSEWQGPNYGYTF	TGTGCCAGCAGTGAGTGGCAGGGCCCTAACTATGGCTACACCTTC
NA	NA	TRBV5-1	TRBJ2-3	CASSPRPSDTQYF	TGCGCCAGCAGCCCCCGTCCTTCAGATACGCAGTATTTT
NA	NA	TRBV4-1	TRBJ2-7	CASSQTQEREQYF	TGCGCCAGCAGCCAGACTCAGGAACGCGAGCAGTACTTC
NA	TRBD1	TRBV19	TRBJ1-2	CASSIIPGQPANYGYTF	TGTGCCAGTAGCATAATTCCGGGACAGCCAGCTAACTATGGCTACACCTTC
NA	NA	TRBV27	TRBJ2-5	CASRGGVMETQYF	TGTGCCAGCAGAGGGGGGGTCATGGAGACCCAGTACTTC
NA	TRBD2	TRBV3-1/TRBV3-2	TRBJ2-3	CASSQSQLAADTQYF	TGTGCCAGCAGCCAATCGCAACTAGCGGCAGATACGCAGTATTTT
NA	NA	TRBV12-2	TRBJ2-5	CASGTYLKETQYF	TGTGCAAGTGGCACCTACTTGAAGGAGACCCAGTACTTC
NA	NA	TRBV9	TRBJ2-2	CASSFKGAGELFF	TGTGCCAGCAGCTTTAAGGGGGCCGGGGAGCTGTTTTTT
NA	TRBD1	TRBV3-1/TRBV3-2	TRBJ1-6	CASSPADRTGPGSPLHF	TGTGCCAGCAGCCCCGCGGACAGGACGGGTCCGGGTTCACCCCTCCACTTT
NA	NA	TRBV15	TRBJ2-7	CATSREVGSYEQYF	TGTGCCACCAGCAGAGAGGTAGGGTCCTACGAGCAGTACTTC
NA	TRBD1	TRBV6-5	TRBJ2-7	CASSYSTDRGEQYF	TGTGCCAGCAGTTACTCGACGGACAGGGGCGAGCAGTACTTC
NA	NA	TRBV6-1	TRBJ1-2	CASSEAIRGGYTF	TGTGCCAGCAGTGAAGCAATCCGGGGCGGCTACACCTTC
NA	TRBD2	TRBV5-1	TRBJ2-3	CASSLSSGGRTDTQYF	TGCGCCAGCAGCTTGAGTAGCGGGGGAAGAACAGATACGCAGTATTTT
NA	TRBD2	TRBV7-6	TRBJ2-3	CASSPLAASTDTQYF	TGTGCCAGCAGCCCACTAGCGGCTAGCACAGATACGCAGTATTTT
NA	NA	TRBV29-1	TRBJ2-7	CSVEEEGGAQYF	TGCAGCGTTGAAGAAGAGGGGGGCGCGCAGTACTTC
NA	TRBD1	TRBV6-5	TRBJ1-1	CASSDSGTGPTEAFF	TGTGCCAGCAGTGACTCTGGGACAGGGCCCACTGAAGCTTTCTTT
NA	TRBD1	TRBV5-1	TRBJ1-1	CASSLAPTLDRGRVSTEAFF	TGCGCCAGCAGCTTGGCCCCAACCTTAGACAGGGGGCGAGTAAGCACTGAAGCTTTCTTT